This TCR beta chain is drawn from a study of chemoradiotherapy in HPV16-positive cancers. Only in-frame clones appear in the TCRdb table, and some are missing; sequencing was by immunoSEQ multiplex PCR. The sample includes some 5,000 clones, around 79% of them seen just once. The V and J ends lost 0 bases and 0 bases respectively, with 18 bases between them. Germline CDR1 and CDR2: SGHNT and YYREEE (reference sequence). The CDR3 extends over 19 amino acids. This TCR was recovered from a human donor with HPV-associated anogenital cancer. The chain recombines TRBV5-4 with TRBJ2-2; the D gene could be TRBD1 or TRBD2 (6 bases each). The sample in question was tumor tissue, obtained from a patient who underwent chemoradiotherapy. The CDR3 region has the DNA TGTGCCAGCAGCTTGGACGGGGGCAGGGGAGGCGCGAACACCGGGGAGCTGTTTTTT. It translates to CASSLDGGRGGANTGELFF.